The T cell receptor beta chain under discussion was sequenced for a study of T cell responses to AZD1222 COVID-19 vaccine (dated by TCRdb to the early 2020s). Broadly, across the study: AZD1222 recipients whose second dose came at about 4 weeks and those whose second dose came at about 12 weeks were combined into one group, since spike-specific TCR depth and breadth did not differ between the two schedules. TCR sequencing was performed for about 240 trial participants, of whom roughly 200 were given two doses of AZD1222 and around 25 were given two doses of MenACWY control vaccine. Trial participants were enrolled by age into 18-55, 56-69 and 70-plus year subgroups, with around 150, 28 and 57 TCR-sequenced participants respectively. General study outcomes and caveats: Only six AZD1222 recipients were SARS-CoV-2 seropositive at baseline, limiting conclusions about previously exposed vaccinees. Participants were mostly white British, with more females than males. The authors suggested clonal diversity may have been underestimated. The 56-69-year group was small, and its depth increase did not reach significance, likely because of low power. Because no samples from the day 14 peak response were available, repertoires could be characterized only after the peak T cell response. Vaccine-associated CD4 TCRs spanned the whole spike protein, with dominant responses in regions 160-218 and 743-854. Epitopes outside the regions mutated in the B.1.351 and B.1.1.7 variants were reportedly recognized by nearly half of the unique spike-specific TCRs. After two AZD1222 doses, both the breadth and the depth of spike-specific TCRs were significantly higher than at day 0 and than in MenACWY recipients.

Concerning this clone: What antigen it recognizes has not been identified. It has no much larger one-base neighbor in the sample; base qualities were not kept.

As encoded in the germline V gene (reference sequence), CDR1 is LNHDA while CDR2 is SQIVND. V loses 6 bases, J loses 7 bases, and the germline ends lie 15 bases apart. The CDR3 contains 14 residues, cysteine and phenylalanine counted. Only CDR3 DNA remains: 42 bases, in frame from the first base. The sample's time point label, in plain terms: baseline before first vaccination. Samples from vaccinated people were obtained from the UK trials COV001 and COV002, which included a single-blind randomized controlled phase 2/3 trial of AZD1222 (ChAdOx1 nCoV-19) in healthy adults. For TCRbeta chain sequencing, PBMC samples were collected from trial participants at day 0 and at day 28 after the second dose. The CDR3 regions of human TCRbeta chains were analyzed by immunosequencing. From the authors' description of their analysis: Repertoire TCRs were checked for matches against a reference library of SARS-CoV-2-specific TCRs that had been generated using the MIRA antigen-specificity platform. Breadth was defined as the fraction of unique TCRs that were SARS-CoV-2-associated, and depth was defined as the fraction of total T cells that were SARS-CoV-2-associated. Using the MIRA data, each spike-specific TCR was mapped to the spike region that the TCR reacts to and placed in a CD4 or CD8 class. Log10-transformed breadth and depth values were compared by one-way ANOVA with Sidak's multiple comparisons tests. Drawn from immuneACCESS, this table holds only the in-frame rearrangements with V and J called that TCRdb kept. Clones are partly lost; checked studies trace under half to an unresolved V gene and leave the rest unexplained. V, J and clone size are those of that table, while D and trimming were read from the DNA. This sample has roughly 100,000 clones in its table, and 80% to 90% of those were observed once. The ten largest clones capture 20% of the sample.

The receptor was isolated from an adult in good health. The sample was peripheral blood, taken on day 0 of AZD1222 vaccination. The rearranged chain carries TRBV19 and TRBJ1-4; D gene: possibly TRBD1, on 5 matching bases. In nucleotide form, the sequence is TGTGCCAGTAGGAAAGGGGAGGTCCGTGAAAAACTGTTTTTT. Translated, it reads CASRKGEVREKLFF.